The rows below give T cell receptor beta chains drawn from one sample of a study of CD8 T cells in ankylosing spondylitis. TCRdb reprocessed the 5' RACE reads via MiXCR and lists one record per CDR3 protein. The sample has a few hundred thousand distinct CDR3 sequences, 15% to 20% seen once. Specimen: blood, either unsorted or a sorted T cell fraction (not recorded which). These receptors all stem from a male donor with ankylosing spondylitis or in good health (not recorded which). Each CDR3 is given with its conserved first and last residue. The D gene is left open where the match is weak. Size values are once, few and many counts, or a class for expanded clones, and some rows have none.

TRBJ1-5	TRBV19	.	few	TGTGCCAGTACCAAGGTCCCAGGCCTAAATCAGCCCCAGCATTTT	CASTKVPGLNQPQHF
TRBJ2-7	TRBV27	TRBD2	few	TGTGCCAGCAGTTTATTAGCGGGGGGGAGGTACGAGCAGTACTTC	CASSLLAGGRYEQYF
TRBJ2-1	TRBV6-2/TRBV6-3	.	.	TGTGCCAGCAGTTACGAGCCCAATGAGCAGTTCTTC	CASSYEPNEQFF
TRBJ1-5	TRBV9	.	few	TGTGCCAGCGGGTCTATCAATCAGCCCCAGCATTTT	CASGSINQPQHF
TRBJ2-3	TRBV28	.	few	TGTGCCAGCAGTCCTAGGGGCCAGGGCCACACAGATACGCAGTATTTT	CASSPRGQGHTDTQYF
TRBJ2-1	TRBV9	TRBD1	few	TGTGCCAGCAGCGCCGAGGGGGCTGAGCAGTTCTTC	CASSAEGAEQFF
TRBJ1-3	TRBV20-1	TRBD1	few	TGCAGTGCTAGAGATAGGACAGGCTCTGGAAACACCATATATTTT	CSARDRTGSGNTIYF
TRBJ2-3	TRBV5-6	.	.	TGTGCCAGCAGCTTGGTTCCGGACAGCACAGATACGCAGTATTTT	CASSLVPDSTDTQYF
TRBJ2-7	TRBV3-1	.	few	TGTGCCAGCAGTCACGCAAACATCCTGGGGAAATACGAGCAGTACTTC	CASSHANILGKYEQYF
TRBJ2-7	TRBV13	.	.	TGTGCCAGCAGCAGCCGTTTACCGGACACTTCAGTATCCTACGAGCAGTACTTC	CASSSRLPDTSVSYEQYF
TRBJ2-1	TRBV20-1	TRBD2	few	TGCAGTGCTAGAGATCCCTTGCTAGCGGCCTACAATGAGCAGTTCTTC	CSARDPLLAAYNEQFF
TRBJ2-3	TRBV4-1	TRBD1	.	TGCGCCAGCAGCCAAGTTCACAGGGGTGGTACAGATACGCAGTATTTT	CASSQVHRGGTDTQYF
TRBJ2-1	TRBV20-1	.	once	TGCTGTGCTAGCAAGTTGGTGACCTACAGCTCCTACAATGAGCAGTTCTTC	CCASKLVTYSSYNEQFF
TRBJ2-7	TRBV25-1	.	few	TGTGCCAGCAGTGGTGATTACGAGCAGTACTTC	CASSGDYEQYF
TRBJ1-6	TRBV5-4	.	.	TGTGCCAGCAGTCCGGGAGACCAAGAACATTCACCCCTCCACTTT	CASSPGDQEHSPLHF
TRBJ2-7	TRBV5-5	.	.	TGTGCCAGCAGCTTGGTCCGGGAATTCGGCGAGCAGTACTTC	CASSLVREFGEQYF
TRBJ2-2	TRBV4-1	.	.	TGCGCCAGCAGCCAAGATTACTGGGAGCTGTTTTTT	CASSQDYWELFF
TRBJ2-1	TRBV10-3	.	many	TGTGCCATCAGTGAGTCCACTAGCCGGTACAATGAGCAGTTCTTC	CAISESTSRYNEQFF
TRBJ2-7	TRBV15	TRBD1	few	TGTGCCACCAGCAGAGTCCCAGGGGGCAACCACGAGCAGTACTTC	CATSRVPGGNHEQYF
TRBJ1-2	TRBV12-3/TRBV12-4	.	many	TGTGCCAGCAGTCCAGGGAATGGCTACACCTTC	CASSPGNGYTF
TRBJ2-7	TRBV7-8	.	few	TGTGCCAGCAGCCAATCCCGGCCCCTTTCCTCCTACGAGCAGTACTTC	CASSQSRPLSSYEQYF
TRBJ2-5	TRBV7-9	.	.	TGTGCCAGCACCGAGTGGGCCCCGGGCCAAGAGACCCAGTACTTC	CASTEWAPGQETQYF
TRBJ2-5	TRBV2	.	.	TGTGCCAGCAGTGAAGGCTACGGGGAAGAGACCCAGTACTTC	CASSEGYGEETQYF
TRBJ2-1	TRBV20-1	TRBD2	few	TGCAGTGCTGACTTTATAGCGGGGGGAGGGTTTGAGCAGTTCTTC	CSADFIAGGGFEQFF
TRBJ2-2	TRBV4-2	TRBD1	.	TGTGCCAGCAGCCAAGATCTAGGGACAGGGGCCGGGGAGCTGTTTTTT	CASSQDLGTGAGELFF
TRBJ2-7	TRBV20-1	TRBD2	.	TGCAGTGCTAGAGGGACTAGCGGGGTCGAGCAGTACTTC	CSARGTSGVEQYF